This entry is about one T cell receptor (beta chain). What it binds is unknown. This sample is drawn from a study of cytomegalovirus exposure and HLA in healthy donors. The V gene lost 6 bases and the J gene lost 4 bases, with 15 bases spanning the gap. The germline V gene has CDR1 MNHEY and CDR2 SVGAGI. This CDR3 spans 14 amino acids. Notes on the study in general: Clonal expansion was found to be greater in HLA-associated TCR beta chains than in equally common others in a later analysis.

Both 60 Vbeta primers and 13 Jbeta primers went into the PCR. Profiled with immunoSEQ multiplex PCR; TCRdb holds only in-frame clones, not every one. Altogether approximately 190,000 clones are present, more than 75% being singletons, with the ten largest covering approximately 0.8%. The clonotype was recovered from a woman under 30 in good health and CMV-seronegative. Sequencing was carried out using PBMCs. The chain has TRBV6-5 and TRBJ1-2; perhaps TRBD1 as D (6 bases). CDR3 sequence reads: CASSPLQGTYGYTF. The CDR3 DNA is TGTGCCAGCAGCCCATTACAGGGTACCTATGGCTACACCTTC.